Listed here are 22 T cell receptor beta chains from one sample, sequenced in a study of cytomegalovirus exposure and HLA in healthy donors. Use of 60 Vbeta and 13 Jbeta primers characterized the PCR. The data were produced by immunoSEQ multiplex PCR, yet TCRdb's version contains in-frame clones alone and is incomplete. The data show approximately 180,000 clones, with under 85% seen just once and more than 4% held by the top ten. Sequencing was done on a sample of PBMCs. These receptors were collected from a young man in good health and CMV-seronegative.

V usage is TRBV18 and J usage is TRBJ2-1; TRBD1 matches 7 bases. V lost 3 bases and J lost 11; bases outside the gene matches: 4. The CDR3 extends over 12 amino acids. Germline V gene lookup returns CDR1 KGHSH and CDR2 LQKENI. The CDR3 loop reads CASSPTGQKQFF. Written as DNA, the CDR3 is TGTGCCAGCTCACCGACAGGGCAGAAGCAGTTCTTC.

This clone was observed once. The chain recombines TRBV15 with TRBJ2-3; 8 bases fit TRBD2. Looked up from germline, CDR1 is LNHNV and CDR2 is YYDKDF (reference sequence). Unmatched junction bases numbered 9, after V lost 5 bases and J lost 5 bases. The CDR3 consists of 15 residues. The CDR3 protein is CATSGGLAAIDTQYF. The CDR3 DNA follows: TGTGCCACCAGCGGAGGACTAGCCGCGATAGATACGCAGTATTTT. The entire variable domain, with the rest obtained from reference TRBV15 and TRBJ2-3, is as follows: DAMVIQNPRYQVTQFGKPVTLSCSQTLNHNVMYWYQQKSSQAPKLLFHYYDKDFNNEADTPDNFQSRRPNTSFCFLDIRSPGLGDTAMYLCATSGGLAAIDTQYFGPGTRLTVL.

This chain links TRBV29-1 with TRBJ2-5, with no clear D. Trimming shortened V by 4 bases and J by 1 base, and 7 bases separated the two germline ends. The CDR3 sequence is 12 residues long. Germline V gene lookup returns CDR1 SQVTM and CDR2 ANQGSEA. CDR3: CSVVNSQETQYF. The DNA of the CDR3 is TGCAGCGTTGTGAACAGCCAAGAGACCCAGTACTTC.

The chain couples TRBV6-4 to TRBJ2-6, with no clear D. V was shortened by 6 bases and J by 7 bases, with 13 bases between the two germline ends. Per germline, CDR1 MRHNA and CDR2 SNTAGT. This CDR3 has 14 amino acids. The CDR3, as DNA: TGTGCCAGCAGCAAGGAGTCTGCCGCCAACGTCCTGACTTTC. It is translated as CASSKESAANVLTF.

The chain employs TRBV7-2 and TRBJ2-3; tentatively, D is TRBD2 (5 bases). This CDR3 comprises 17 residues. Trimming removed 6 bases from V and 3 bases from J, with 22 bases in between. CDR1 and CDR2 from the germline V gene are SGHTA and FQGNSA. The CDR3 here is CASRLTLRDPGTDTQYF. Here the CDR3 DNA reads TGTGCCAGCAGACTTACGCTCCGGGATCCTGGGACAGATACGCAGTATTTT.

This clone appeared a single time. The chain couples TRBV9 to TRBJ2-1, with 8 bases fitting TRBD2. CDR1 and CDR2 (germline): SGDLS, YYNGEE. This CDR3 has 17 residues. The ends lost 0 bases at V and 2 bases at J; junction bases unmatched: 7. The CDR3 loop reads CASSVAGGTRPYNEQFF. The DNA of the CDR3 is TGTGCCAGCAGCGTAGCCGGAGGGACTAGACCCTACAATGAGCAGTTCTTC.

Of note for this clone: At one boundary the junction diverges from the germline segment, which might be a read error. V and J are TRBV9 and TRBJ2-5; 7 bases align to TRBD2. Germline CDR1 is SGDLS and CDR2 is YYNGEE. The CDR3 runs 16 residues. In nucleotides, the CDR3 is TGTGCCGGCAGCGGACGGGGGAGGGCCGTCCAAGAGACCCAGTACTTC. This encodes CAGSGRGRAVQETQYF.

This clone was counted a few times. The V and J genes are TRBV11-1 and TRBJ2-7, with 8 bases aligning to TRBD2. Looked up from germline, CDR1 is SGHAT and CDR2 is FQDESV (reference sequence). V was pared by 5 bases and J by 0 bases, with 6 bases of the junction left unmatched. This CDR3 region has 15 residues. In DNA, the CDR3 is TGTGCCAGCAGCCCTGGACTAGCCCGCTCCTACGAGCAGTACTTC. Its translation is CASSPGLARSYEQYF.

The sample holds one count of this clone. This chain connects TRBV4-2 to TRBJ2-1; 10 bases match TRBD2. Germline V gives CDR1 LGHNA, CDR2 YNFKEQ. V gave up 4 bases and J gave up 4 bases; unmatched junction bases: 4. The CDR3 has 15 residues. CDR3 residues: CASSPGTSDYNEQFF. For the CDR3, the DNA is TGTGCCAGCAGCCCCGGGACTAGCGATTACAATGAGCAGTTCTTC.

This clone was found a few times. This rearrangement joins TRBV7-8 to TRBJ2-2; no firm D call. CDR1 and CDR2 (germline): SGHVS, FQNEAQ. There are 15 residues in the CDR3. Trimming removed 5 bases from V and 3 bases from J, with 13 bases in between. CDR3 coding DNA: TGTGCCAGCAGCCCGTCGACACCTCACACCGGGGAGCTGTTTTTT. It translates to CASSPSTPHTGELFF.

The chain couples TRBV28 to TRBJ1-2, with D perhaps TRBD1 (5 bases). Germline V lookup: CDR1 MDHEN, CDR2 SYDVKM. Trimming removed 8 bases from V and 4 bases from J, with 11 bases in between. This CDR3 has 12 residues. CDR3 sequence reads: CASQTVGYGYTF. CDR3 coding DNA: TGTGCCAGCCAGACAGTTGGCTATGGCTACACCTTC.

A single count supports this clone. The chain couples TRBV28 to TRBJ2-7; D is ambiguous. V shed 2 bases and J shed 6 bases, with 8 bases lying between them. The germline V gene has CDR1 MDHEN and CDR2 SYDVKM. This CDR3 is 12 amino acids long. DNA for the CDR3: TGTGCCAGCAGTTTACCCTTTTCCGAGCAGTACTTC. Amino acid sequence: CASSLPFSEQYF. Based on the CDR3 plus reference TRBV28 and TRBJ2-7, the full variable domain is DVKVTQSSRYLVKRTGEKVFLECVQDMDHENMFWYRQDPGLGLRLIYFSYDVKMKEKGDIPEGYSVSREKKERFSLILESASTNQTSMYLCASSLPFSEQYFGPGTRLTVT.

The chain recombines TRBV27 with TRBJ2-4; tentative D call: TRBD2 (6 bases). Germline V gene data show CDR1 as MNHEY and CDR2 as SMNVEV (reference sequence). This CDR3 is 14 amino acids long. V lost 2 bases and J 8 bases, leaving 13 bases between the germline ends. Here the CDR3 reads CASSLGGASDIQYF. The CDR3 nucleotides read TGTGCCAGCAGTTTAGGAGGGGCGAGTGACATTCAGTACTTC.

The J gene is TRBJ2-7, the V gene TRBV12-5, with D perhaps TRBD2 (7 bases). This CDR3 has 13 residues. Germline-derived CDR1 and CDR2 are LGHNT and FRNRAP. Deletions cut 3 bases from V and 6 bases from J, with 12 bases between. The CDR3 loop reads CASGFGGPLEQYF. The DNA of the CDR3 is TGTGCTAGTGGTTTCGGGGGGCCGCTCGAGCAGTACTTC.

In this sample, this clone turned up a few times. The V and J genes are TRBV28 and TRBJ2-1; possibly TRBD2 for D (5 bases). V was shortened by 1 base and J by 6 bases, with 10 bases between the two germline ends. Germline CDR1 is MDHEN and CDR2 is SYDVKM. The CDR3 is 14 amino acids. The CDR3 DNA follows: TGTGCCAGCAGTTTATTCCTGCGGGCCAATGAGCAGTTCTTC. Protein product: CASSLFLRANEQFF.

The CDR3 loop is CASSSPPLRTQYF. CDR3 in DNA: TGTGCCAGCAGCTCCCCTCCACTCCGAACCCAGTACTTC. This rearrangement joins TRBV5-6 to TRBJ2-5; D gene ambiguous. CDR3 length: 13 residues. V lost 3 bases and J lost 8, with 14 bases in between. Germline V gene data show CDR1 as SGHDT and CDR2 as YYEEEE.

J is TRBJ2-7 and V is TRBV25-1; D unclear. Germline CDR1 reads MGHDK; CDR2 reads SYGVNS. V shed 4 bases and J shed 3 bases, with 4 bases lying between them. This CDR3 spans 11 amino acids. The DNA of the CDR3 is TGTGCCAGCAGTGCGTACTACGAGCAGTACTTC. It is translated as CASSAYYEQYF.

The gene calls are TRBV5-4 and TRBJ1-6, with D hard to call. V shed 1 base and J shed 3 bases, with 5 bases lying between them. The germline V gene encodes CDR1 SGHNT and CDR2 YYREEE (reference sequence). This CDR3 contains 14 residues. CDR3: CASSLNSYNSPLHF. As DNA, the CDR3 is TGTGCCAGCAGCTTGAACAGCTATAATTCACCCCTCCACTTT.

The J gene is TRBJ2-3, the V gene TRBV19; D is perhaps TRBD1 (6 bases). Germline values: CDR1 LNHDA, CDR2 SQIVND (reference sequence). This CDR3 is built from 13 residues. Trimming removed 7 bases at V and 0 bases at J, with 8 bases between. This CDR3 reads CASTDSSTDTQYF. CDR3 in DNA: TGTGCCAGTACGGACAGTAGCACAGATACGCAGTATTTT.

This chain joins TRBV5-6 and TRBJ1-2; TRBD1 aligns across 7 bases. CDR1 is SGHDT, CDR2 YYEEEE, per germline. V was pared by 1 base and J by 6 bases, with 18 bases of the junction left unmatched. The CDR3 loop spans 18 amino acids. DNA of the CDR3: TGTGCCAGCAGCTTGTTGCGGGCAGGGGGAAGTAGGGTTGATGGCTACACCTTC. Protein: CASSLLRAGGSRVDGYTF.

The chain joins TRBV28 to TRBJ2-2; tentatively, D is TRBD1 (5 bases). Per the germline V gene, CDR1 is MDHEN and CDR2 is SYDVKM. This CDR3 region has 12 residues. Trimming shortened V by 6 bases and J by 7 bases, and 9 bases separated the two germline ends. The CDR3 nucleotides read TGTGCCAGCAGGGGGCAACACGGGGAGCTGTTTTTT. Its translation is CASRGQHGELFF.

CDR3 DNA sequence: TGTGCCAGCAGTTCCAATCCGGGACAGGGTGCTTCGTCCGAGCAGTACTTC. It encodes CASSSNPGQGASSEQYF. This chain uses TRBV11-3 with TRBJ2-7; 9 bases are shared with TRBD1. The CDR3 has 17 residues. From germline, CDR1 is SGHNT and CDR2 YENEEA. V lost 6 bases to trimming and J lost 6 bases; unmatched junction nucleotides: 18.